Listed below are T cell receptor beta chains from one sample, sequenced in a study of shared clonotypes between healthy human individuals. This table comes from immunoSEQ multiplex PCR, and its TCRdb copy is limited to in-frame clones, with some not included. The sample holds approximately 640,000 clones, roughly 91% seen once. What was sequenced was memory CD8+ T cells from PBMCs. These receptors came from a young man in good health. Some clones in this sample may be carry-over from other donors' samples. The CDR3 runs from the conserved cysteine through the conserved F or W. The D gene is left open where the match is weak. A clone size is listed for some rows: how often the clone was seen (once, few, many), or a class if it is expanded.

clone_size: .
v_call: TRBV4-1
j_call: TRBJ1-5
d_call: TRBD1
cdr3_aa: CASSQIAGSGTVFNQPQHF
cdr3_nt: TGCGCCAGCAGCCAAATCGCGGGTTCCGGGACAGTTTTTAATCAGCCCCAGCATTTT

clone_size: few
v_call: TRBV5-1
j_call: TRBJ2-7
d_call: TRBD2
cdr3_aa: CASSLGLAGGEYEQYF
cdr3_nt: TGCGCCAGCAGCCTAGGACTAGCGGGAGGGGAATACGAGCAGTACTTC

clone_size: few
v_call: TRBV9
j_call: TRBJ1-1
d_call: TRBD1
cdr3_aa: CASSAGTDEAFF
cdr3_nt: TGTGCCAGCAGCGCAGGGACAGACGAAGCTTTCTTT

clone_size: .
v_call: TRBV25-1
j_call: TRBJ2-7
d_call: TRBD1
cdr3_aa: CASSEGQGFSYEQYF
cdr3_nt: TGTGCCAGCAGTGAAGGACAGGGATTCTCCTACGAGCAGTACTTC

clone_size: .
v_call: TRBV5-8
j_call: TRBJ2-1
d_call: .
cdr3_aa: CASSLNRRPEQFF
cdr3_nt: TGTGCCAGCAGCCTAAATCGGAGACCTGAGCAGTTCTTC

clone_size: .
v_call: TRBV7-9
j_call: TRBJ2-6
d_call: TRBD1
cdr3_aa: CASSPRDSPANVLTF
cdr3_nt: TGTGCCAGCAGCCCTCGGGACAGCCCGGCCAACGTCCTGACTTTC

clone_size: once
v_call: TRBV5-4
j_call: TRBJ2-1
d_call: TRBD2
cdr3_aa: CASSPDGTSGYNEQFF
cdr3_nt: TGTGCCAGCAGCCCCGACGGGACTAGCGGATACAATGAGCAGTTCTTC

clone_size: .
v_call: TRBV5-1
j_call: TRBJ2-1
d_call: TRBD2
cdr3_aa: CASSWSRRESYNEQFF
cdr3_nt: TGCGCCAGCAGCTGGAGCAGGCGGGAGTCCTACAATGAGCAGTTCTTC

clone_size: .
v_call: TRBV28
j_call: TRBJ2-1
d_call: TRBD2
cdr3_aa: CASSRPGYSGSSYNEQFF
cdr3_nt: TGTGCCAGCAGTCGACCTGGGTATAGCGGGAGCTCCTACAATGAGCAGTTCTTC

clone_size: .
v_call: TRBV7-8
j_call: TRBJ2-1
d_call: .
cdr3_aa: CASSSWGPDFEQFF
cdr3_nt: TGTGCCAGCAGCTCCTGGGGCCCGGACTTTGAGCAGTTCTTC

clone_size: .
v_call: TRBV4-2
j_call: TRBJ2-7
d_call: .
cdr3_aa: CASSQGAGVGDEQYF
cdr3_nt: TGTGCCAGCAGCCAAGGGGCAGGGGTGGGCGACGAGCAGTACTTC

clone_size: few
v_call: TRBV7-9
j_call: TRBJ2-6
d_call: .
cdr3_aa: CACTGAGSGANVLTF
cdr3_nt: TGTGCCTGCACGGGGGCCGGCTCTGGGGCCAACGTCCTGACTTTC

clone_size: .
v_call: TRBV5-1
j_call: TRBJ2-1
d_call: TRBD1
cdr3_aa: CASSLARGPYNEQFF
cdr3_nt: TGCGCCAGCAGCTTGGCCAGGGGGCCTTACAATGAGCAGTTCTTC

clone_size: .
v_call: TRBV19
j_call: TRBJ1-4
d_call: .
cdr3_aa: CASSPRDRINEKLFF
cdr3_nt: TGTGCCAGTAGTCCCCGGGACCGCATTAATGAAAAACTGTTTTTT

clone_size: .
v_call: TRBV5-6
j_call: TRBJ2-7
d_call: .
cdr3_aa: CASSQGYEQYF
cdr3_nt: TGTGCCAGCAGCCAGGGTTACGAGCAGTACTTC

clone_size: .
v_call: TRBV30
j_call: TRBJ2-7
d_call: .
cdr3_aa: CAWSSRLPLGYEQYF
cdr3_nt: TGTGCCTGGAGTAGTAGGTTGCCCCTTGGGTACGAGCAGTACTTC

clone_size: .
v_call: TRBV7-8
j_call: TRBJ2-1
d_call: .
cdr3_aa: CASSLTRWAEQFF
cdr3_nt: TGTGCCAGCAGCTTGACTAGATGGGCTGAGCAGTTCTTC

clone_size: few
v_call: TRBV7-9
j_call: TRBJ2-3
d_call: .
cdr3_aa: CASSLDPDTQYF
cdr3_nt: TGTGCCAGCAGCTTAGACCCAGATACGCAGTATTTT

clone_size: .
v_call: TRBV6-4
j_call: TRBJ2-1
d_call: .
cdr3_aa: CASSGSGSGSYNEQFF
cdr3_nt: TGTGCCAGCAGTGGTTCCGGGTCAGGTTCCTACAATGAGCAGTTCTTC

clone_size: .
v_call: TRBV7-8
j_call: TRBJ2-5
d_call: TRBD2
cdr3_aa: CASSARAGGEETQYF
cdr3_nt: TGTGCCAGCAGCGCACGAGCGGGAGGGGAAGAGACCCAGTACTTC

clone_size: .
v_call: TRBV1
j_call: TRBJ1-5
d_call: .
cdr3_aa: CTSSQGEDAQPQHF
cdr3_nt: TGCACCAGCAGCCAAGGTGAGGACGCTCAGCCCCAGCATTTT

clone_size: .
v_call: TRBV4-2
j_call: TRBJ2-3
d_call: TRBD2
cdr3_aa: CASSQGQRLAGTDTQYF
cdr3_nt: TGTGCCAGCAGCCAAGGACAACGACTAGCGGGCACAGATACGCAGTATTTT

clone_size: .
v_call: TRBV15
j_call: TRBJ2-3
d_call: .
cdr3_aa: CATSRVATMGSDTQYF
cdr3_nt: TGTGCCACCAGCAGAGTAGCGACAATGGGATCAGATACGCAGTATTTT

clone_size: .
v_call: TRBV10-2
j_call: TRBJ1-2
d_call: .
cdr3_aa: CASSERDSINYGYTF
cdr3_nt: TGCGCCAGCAGTGAGAGAGACAGTATTAACTATGGCTACACCTTC

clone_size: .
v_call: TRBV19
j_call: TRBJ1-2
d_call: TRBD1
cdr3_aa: CASSGRDSYGYTF
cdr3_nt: TGTGCCAGTAGTGGCCGGGACAGCTATGGCTACACCTTC

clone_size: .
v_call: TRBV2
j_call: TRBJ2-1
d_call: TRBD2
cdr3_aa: CALQAGDSYNEQFF
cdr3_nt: TGTGCTCTCCAGGCGGGAGACTCCTACAATGAGCAGTTCTTC

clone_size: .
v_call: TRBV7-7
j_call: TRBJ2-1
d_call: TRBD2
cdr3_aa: CASSPGLALRNEQFF
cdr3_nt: TGTGCCAGCAGCCCGGGACTAGCGCTTCGAAATGAGCAGTTCTTC

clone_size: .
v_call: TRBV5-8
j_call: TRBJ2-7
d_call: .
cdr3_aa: CASSFLSYEQYF
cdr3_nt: TGTGCCAGCAGCTTCCTCTCCTACGAGCAGTACTTC

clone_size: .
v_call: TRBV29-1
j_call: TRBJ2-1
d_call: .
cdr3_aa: CSVEMGIDLYSYNEQFF
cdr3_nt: TGCAGCGTTGAGATGGGGATAGACCTTTACTCCTACAATGAGCAGTTCTTC

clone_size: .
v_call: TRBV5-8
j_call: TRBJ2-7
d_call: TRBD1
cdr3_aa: CASSGGQYYEQYF
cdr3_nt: TGTGCCAGCAGCGGGGGACAGTACTACGAGCAGTACTTC

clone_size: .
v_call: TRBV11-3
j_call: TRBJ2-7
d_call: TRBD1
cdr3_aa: CASSPAYGTGDLYEQYF
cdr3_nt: TGTGCCAGCAGCCCAGCTTACGGGACAGGGGACCTTTACGAGCAGTACTTC

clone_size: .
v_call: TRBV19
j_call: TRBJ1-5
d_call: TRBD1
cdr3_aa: CASSLGTGINQPQHF
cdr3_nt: TGTGCCAGTAGTTTGGGGACAGGGATAAATCAGCCCCAGCATTTT

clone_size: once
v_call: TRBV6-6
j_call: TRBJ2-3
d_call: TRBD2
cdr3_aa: CASSYSSSGYAYF
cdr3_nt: TGTGCCAGCAGTTACTCGTCTAGCGGATACGCATATTTT

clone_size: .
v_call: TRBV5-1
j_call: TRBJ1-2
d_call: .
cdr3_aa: CASSFRGPPYGYTF
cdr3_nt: TGCGCCAGCAGCTTCAGGGGTCCTCCCTATGGCTACACCTTC